The TCR beta chain under discussion was sequenced for a study of blood T cell repertoires in COVID-19 (dated by TCRdb to 2020 to 2022). Looking at the study overall: Samples covering the acute and convalescent phases of COVID-19 were provided by collaborators in the United States, Italy and Spain. Where available, HLA class I and class II types were obtained from metadata supplied by the sample provider rather than from assay-based typing. Sample metadata almost always included a de-identified subject ID, COVID-19 status, age in years and sex. Samples came from the ongoing ImmuneRACE study (first 160 participants) plus 1,254 subjects from 6 global collaborators. The prospective study material was composed of cDNA or gDNA derived from T cells, B-cell-depleted T cells, or PBMCs. The dataset comprised deeply sampled blood TCRbeta repertoires from subjects exposed to, actively infected with, or recovered from COVID-19. The repertoires were released in a freely available public database meant as a resource for research on the immune response to SARS-CoV-2.

Whole blood was collected in K2EDTA tubes by collaborating institutions according to the institutions' own protocols. For TCRbeta analysis, collaborators shipped samples in one of three forms: frozen whole blood, isolated PBMCs, or DNA extracted from either of those sample types. The immunoSEQ Assay, a bias-controlled multiplex PCR, was used to amplify TCRbeta CDR3 regions from genomic DNA. The study's own analysis went as follows. The number of nucleated cells in each sample was estimated by amplification of reference gene primers within the assay. To quantify the absolute abundance of each unique TCRbeta CDR3 rearrangement, sequence reads were collapsed and filtered. For each sample, productive Simpson clonality was calculated as the square root of Simpson's diversity index over productive rearrangements. This is the immuneACCESS table as TCRdb keeps it, with only in-frame sequences that have V and J called. A part of the clones is gone; compared with another copy, unresolved V genes explain less than half, and the rest is unexplained. The V and J calls and clone size are taken from that table; D and trimming were inferred from the DNA. This sample is represented by roughly 120,000 clones; 75% to 90% of them were singletons. 1.9% of the sample is held by the ten biggest clonotypes.

The cysteine opens and the phenylalanine closes a CDR3 of 16 amino acids. Of the read, only the CDR3 DNA is kept; its 48 bases are in frame from base 1. Via the germline V gene, CDR1 is KGHSH and CDR2 LQKENI. V is trimmed back by 2 bases and J by 9 bases, and the junction contains 11 bases that no gene match accounts for. Here is what the overall study found, with its caveats: Clinical and demographic metadata were provided uncurated, with the amount varying by source and participant.

Regarding this clone: Its antigen is not yet known. No base quality values were provided; no much bigger clone lies one nucleotide off.

This chain is built from TRBV18 and TRBJ1-1, and 11 junction bases match TRBD1. Input material: peripheral blood. The TCR originated in a man aged 65-85 years with acute or convalescent COVID-19. In nucleotides, the sequence is TGTGCCAGCTCACCATTCTCCGGACAGGGGGCCAATAAAGCTTTCTTT. Its amino acids are CASSPFSGQGANKAFF. Extended through the reference TRBV18 and TRBJ1-1 proteins, this CDR3 yields the full variable domain: NAGVMQNPRHLVRRRGQEARLRCSPMKGHSHVYWYRQLPEEGLKFMVYLQKENIIDESGMPKERFSAEFPKEGPSILRIQQVVRGDSAAYFCASSPFSGQGANKAFFGQGTRLTVV.